One and the same sample provided the 11 T cell receptor beta chains below, sequenced in a study of cytomegalovirus exposure and HLA in healthy donors. In the PCR, 60 Vbeta and 13 Jbeta primers were used. Clones were read by immunoSEQ multiplex PCR, and TCRdb kept only the in-frame ones, dropping some. The sample lists about 150,000 clones, 70% to 80% occurring once. The material sequenced was PBMCs. Receptors originate from a man under 40 in good health and CMV-seropositive.

The chain links TRBV6-6 to TRBJ1-5; D gene ambiguous. V was shortened by 6 bases and J by 4 bases, with 10 bases between the two germline ends. The CDR3 totals 13 residues. In germline, CDR1 is MNHNY, CDR2 SVGAGI (reference sequence). CDR3 in amino acids: CASSLAANQPQHF. CDR3 DNA: TGTGCCAGCAGCCTAGCAGCTAATCAGCCCCAGCATTTT.

V is TRBV5-6 and J is TRBJ2-7; maybe TRBD2 (5 bases). V dropped 1 base and J dropped 6 bases, with 17 bases sitting between them. Germline assignment: CDR1 SGHDT and CDR2 YYEEEE. The CDR3 totals 15 residues. CDR3 loop: CASSLSLAAVSEQYF. CDR3 in DNA: TGTGCCAGCAGCTTGTCTCTAGCTGCCGTTTCCGAGCAGTACTTC.

V and J are TRBV27 and TRBJ2-7, with 8 positions matching TRBD2. CDR1 MNHEY and CDR2 SMNVEV come from the germline V gene (reference sequence). CDR3 length equals 16 residues. The junction had 4 bases not matched to a gene; V was cut back by 0 bases and J by 0 bases. CDR3 residues: CASSLSPGTSSYEQYF. CDR3 DNA sequence: TGTGCCAGCAGTTTATCCCCCGGGACTAGCTCCTACGAGCAGTACTTC.

This clone was counted only a few times. The chain employs TRBV28 and TRBJ2-7; TRBD1 matches 9 bases. V trimming: 5 bases; J trimming: 5 bases; junction bases outside the gene matches: 7. Per the germline V gene, CDR1 is MDHEN and CDR2 is SYDVKM. The CDR3 spans 14 residues. CDR3 bases: TGTGCCAGCAGTAATCCGGGACAGGGCCACGAGCAGTACTTC. Translating gives CASSNPGQGHEQYF.

The rearrangement joins TRBV2 to TRBJ1-3; a possible D gene is TRBD1 (6 bases). CDR1 and CDR2 from the germline V gene are SNHLY and FYNNEI. The V gene lost 5 bases and the J gene lost 0 bases, with 14 bases spanning the gap. This CDR3 has 16 residues. This chain's CDR3 is CASSLDRQVSGNTIYF. CDR3 DNA sequence: TGTGCCAGCAGTTTAGATAGACAGGTCTCTGGAAACACCATATATTTT.

This clone was observed a single time. The chain has TRBV28 and TRBJ2-7, with a possible D match to TRBD1 (6 bases). Germline CDR1 reads MDHEN; CDR2 reads SYDVKM. CDR3 length equals 14 residues. Trimming removed 5 bases at V and 0 bases at J, with 11 bases between. This chain's CDR3 is CASSTLTGSYEQYF. The DNA of the CDR3 is TGTGCCAGCAGTACGTTGACAGGCTCCTACGAGCAGTACTTC.

The rearrangement joins TRBV18 to TRBJ1-5, with D perhaps TRBD1 (6 bases). The V end lost 6 bases, the J end lost 5 bases, and 17 bases lay between the germline ends. This CDR3 contains 15 residues. Germline-derived CDR1 and CDR2 are KGHSH and LQKENI. This CDR3 is CASSQRWGGDQPQHF. CDR3 DNA: TGTGCCAGCTCCCAAAGGTGGGGGGGCGATCAGCCCCAGCATTTT.

The chain is built from TRBV9 and TRBJ2-2, with D unresolved. CDR1 is SGDLS, CDR2 YYNGEE, per germline. This CDR3 spans 15 amino acids. The V end was cut by 3 bases, the J end by 3 bases, with 12 bases between. DNA for the CDR3: TGTGCCAGCAGCGCGGCGGTTTTGGACACCGGGGAGCTGTTTTTT. Translation: CASSAAVLDTGELFF.

The rearrangement joins TRBV7-2 to TRBJ2-3; D possibly corresponds to TRBD1 (6 bases). The CDR3 has 14 amino acids. The V and J ends lost 5 bases and 2 bases respectively, with 11 bases between them. Per the germline V gene, CDR1 is SGHTA and CDR2 is FQGNSA. This CDR3 reads CASSPGTPTDTQYF. The CDR3 DNA reads TGTGCCAGCAGCCCCGGGACACCCACAGATACGCAGTATTTT.

V and J are TRBV5-1 and TRBJ1-1, with TRBD1 matching 8 bases. Per the germline V gene, CDR1 is SGHRS and CDR2 is YFSETQ. There are 15 residues in the CDR3. Trimming removed 4 bases from V and 5 bases from J; junction bases left unmatched: 10. This chain's CDR3 is CASSQDRGPGTEAFF. The CDR3, as DNA: TGCGCCAGCAGCCAAGACAGGGGCCCGGGTACTGAAGCTTTCTTT.

The chain combines TRBV28 with TRBJ2-3; 10 nucleotides align to TRBD2. Germline CDR1 is MDHEN and CDR2 is SYDVKM. The CDR3 runs to 15 residues. J gave up 3 bases and V 2 bases, and 2 bases lay outside the gene matches. The CDR3 DNA follows: TGTGCCAGCAGTTTAACTAGCGGGATAACAGATACGCAGTATTTT. This sequence encodes CASSLTSGITDTQYF. The whole variable domain, filled in from reference TRBV28 and TRBJ2-3, reads DVKVTQSSRYLVKRTGEKVFLECVQDMDHENMFWYRQDPGLGLRLIYFSYDVKMKEKGDIPEGYSVSREKKERFSLILESASTNQTSMYLCASSLTSGITDTQYFGPGTRLTVL.